The TCR beta chain described here comes from a study of graft-versus-host responses after intestinal transplantation. General study results and limits: Recipient marrow showed GvH clones, some seen first in ileum or blood.

The CDR3 loop spans 15 amino acids. V was trimmed by 1 base and J by 3 bases, leaving 10 bases between them. Per germline, CDR1 MDHEN and CDR2 SYDVKM. A word on this clone: Its antigen is unidentified.

This table comes from immunoSEQ multiplex PCR, and its TCRdb copy is limited to in-frame clones, with some not included. The sample contains 55,000 to 70,000 clones, under 95% of which appear only once. The source of this sequence is a human patient who received an intestinal transplant, so some T cells may come from the graft donor. Sequencing was performed on PBMCs, taken about 4 months after intestinal transplantation. The chain links TRBV28 to TRBJ1-5; TRBD1 might be the D (6 bases). The CDR3 DNA reads as TGTGCCAGCAGTTTATCGGACAGCTCCAATCAGCCCCAGCATTTT. Translated: CASSLSDSSNQPQHF. The complete variable domain, with remaining parts taken from reference TRBV28 and TRBJ1-5, reads DVKVTQSSRYLVKRTGEKVFLECVQDMDHENMFWYRQDPGLGLRLIYFSYDVKMKEKGDIPEGYSVSREKKERFSLILESASTNQTSMYLCASSLSDSSNQPQHFGDGTRLSIL.